The present T cell receptor (beta chain) was sequenced within a study of shared clonotypes between healthy human individuals. The CDR3 loop spans 18 amino acids. Trimming stripped 5 bases from V and 0 bases from J, with 20 bases between. The V gene's germline CDR1 is SGHVS and CDR2 FNYEAQ. General study results and limits: Sequencing depth was a factor that was expected to affect clonotype sharing among donors. The genetic and exposure-history diversity represented was limited by few donors.

Concerning this clone itself: What it recognizes is unknown.

The split of CD4+ cells yielded CD45RA+ naive and CD45RA-negative memory subsets. Repertoires were generated with immunoSEQ multiplex PCR, while TCRdb's copy carries only in-frame clones and drops some. The sample carries a few million clones, over 85% recorded once. This rearrangement joins TRBV7-6 to TRBJ2-1; TRBD1 is a possible D gene (5 bases). Sample: naive CD4+ T cells sorted from blood. As for subset: CD45RA+ positively selected. The TCR comes from a man between 18 and 35 years old in good health. CDR3 residues: CASSPVQSGFGSYNEQFF. DNA for the CDR3: TGTGCCAGCAGCCCAGTCCAGTCAGGGTTCGGCTCCTACAATGAGCAGTTCTTC.